This TCR beta chain originates from a study of radiotherapy plus CTLA-4 blockade in lung cancer. Whole-study findings and limits: Reports identified early blood T cell clone dynamics, with interferon-beta, as the best response predictor. TCR clones from tumors expanded in blood after radiotherapy plus ipilimumab.

The length of the CDR3 is 13 residues. V was clipped by 6 bases and J by 7 bases, with 14 bases between them. Germline CDR1 is SGHDT and CDR2 is YYEEEE. The table came from immunoSEQ multiplex PCR; TCRdb's copy has only in-frame clones and leaves some out. The sample consists of about 98,000 clones, 70% to 90% of them appearing once. People whose metastatic non-small-cell lung cancer was chemo-refractory got focal radiation along with CTLA-4 blockade by ipilimumab. As regards this clone: Its matching antigen is unknown.

This material consisted of peripheral blood, taken from a patient treated with radiotherapy plus ipilimumab. The clonotype comes from a human donor with non-small cell lung cancer that progressed on radiotherapy plus ipilimumab. J is TRBJ2-1 and V is TRBV5-6; no clear D gene. The CDR3: CASTIPPDNEQFF. The CDR3 DNA is TGTGCCAGCACCATCCCGCCGGATAATGAGCAGTTCTTC.